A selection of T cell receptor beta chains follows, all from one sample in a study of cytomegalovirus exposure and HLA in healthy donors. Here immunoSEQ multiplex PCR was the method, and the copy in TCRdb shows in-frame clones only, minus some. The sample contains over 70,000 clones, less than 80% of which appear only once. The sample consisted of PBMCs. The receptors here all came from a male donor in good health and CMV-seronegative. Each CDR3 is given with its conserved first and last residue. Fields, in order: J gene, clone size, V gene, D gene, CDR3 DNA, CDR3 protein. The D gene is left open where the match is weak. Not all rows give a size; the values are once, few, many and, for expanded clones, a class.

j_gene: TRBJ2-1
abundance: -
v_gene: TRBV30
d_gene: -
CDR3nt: TGTGCCTGGAAACAGGATTACAATGAGCAGTTCTTC
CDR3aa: CAWKQDYNEQFF

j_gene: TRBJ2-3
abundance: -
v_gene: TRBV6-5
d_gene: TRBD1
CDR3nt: TGTGCCAGCAGACACACAGGGGCAGATACGCAGTATTTT
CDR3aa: CASRHTGADTQYF

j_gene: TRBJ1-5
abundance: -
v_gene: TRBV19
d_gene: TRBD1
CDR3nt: TGTGCCAGTAGTATAACAGGGGACCATAATCAGCCCCAGCATTTT
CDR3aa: CASSITGDHNQPQHF

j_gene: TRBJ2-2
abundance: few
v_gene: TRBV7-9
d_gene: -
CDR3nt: TGTGCCAGCAGCTTAATTTTTCACTCGGGCACCGGGGAGCTGTTTTTT
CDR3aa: CASSLIFHSGTGELFF

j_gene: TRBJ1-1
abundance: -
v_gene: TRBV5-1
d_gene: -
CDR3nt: TGCGCCAGCAGCCCGGGGGGGGGCTCGGACACTGAAGCTTTCTTT
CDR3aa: CASSPGGGSDTEAFF

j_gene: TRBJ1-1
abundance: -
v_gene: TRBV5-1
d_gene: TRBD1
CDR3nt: TGCGCCAGCAGCTCCGGGACAGCTAAATATGAAGCTTTCTTT
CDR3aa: CASSSGTAKYEAFF

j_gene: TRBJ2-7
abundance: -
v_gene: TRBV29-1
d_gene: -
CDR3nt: TGCAGCGGATTCAGGGAAAAGGGCCCAGACGAGCAGTACTTC
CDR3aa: CSGFREKGPDEQYF

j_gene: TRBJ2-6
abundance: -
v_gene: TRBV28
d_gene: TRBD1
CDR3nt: TGTGCCAGCAGTATCCGGGACAGGGCTGCTGGGGCCAACGTCCTGACTTTC
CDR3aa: CASSIRDRAAGANVLTF

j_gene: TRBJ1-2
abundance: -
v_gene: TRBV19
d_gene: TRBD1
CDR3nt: TGTGCCAGTAATCCGGACAGGGACAACTATGGCTACACCTTC
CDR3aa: CASNPDRDNYGYTF

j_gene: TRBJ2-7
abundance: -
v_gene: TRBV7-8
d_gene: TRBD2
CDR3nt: TGTGCCACCGGACTAGCGGGAGCGGGGCAGTACTTC
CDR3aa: CATGLAGAGQYF

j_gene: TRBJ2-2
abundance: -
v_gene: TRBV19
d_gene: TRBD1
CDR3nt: TGTGCCAGTAGTACTAACAGGGGCGGGGAGCTGTTTTTT
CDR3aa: CASSTNRGGELFF

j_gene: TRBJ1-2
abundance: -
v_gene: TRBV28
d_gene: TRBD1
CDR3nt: TGTGCCAGTACGGGACAGAATGATGGCTACACCTTC
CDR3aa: CASTGQNDGYTF

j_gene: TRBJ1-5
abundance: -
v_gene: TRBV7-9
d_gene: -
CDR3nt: TGTGCCAGCAGCTTAGAGTCGAGGCAGACGTTCAATCAGCCCCAGCATTTT
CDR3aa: CASSLESRQTFNQPQHF

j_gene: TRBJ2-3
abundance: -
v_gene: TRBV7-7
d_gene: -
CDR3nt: TGTGCCAGCAGCTTAGGCGCACAACAGGATACGCAGTATTTT
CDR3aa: CASSLGAQQDTQYF

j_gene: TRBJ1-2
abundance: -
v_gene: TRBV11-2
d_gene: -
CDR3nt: TGTGCCAGCAGCTTAGACCCCCAGGGTACCTATGGCTACACCTTC
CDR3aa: CASSLDPQGTYGYTF

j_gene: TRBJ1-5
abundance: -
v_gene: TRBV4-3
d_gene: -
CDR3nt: TGCGCCAGCAGGAAAAGTCCGGGGGGCGATCAGCCCCAGCATTTT
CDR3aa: CASRKSPGGDQPQHF

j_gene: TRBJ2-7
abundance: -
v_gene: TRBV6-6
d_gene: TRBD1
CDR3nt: TGTGCCAGCAGTAACGGACAGGGGTCCTACGAGCAGTACTTC
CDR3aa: CASSNGQGSYEQYF

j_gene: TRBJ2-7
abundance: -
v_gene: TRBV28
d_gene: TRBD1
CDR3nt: TGTGCCAGCAGTACCCCGGGACAGGGGTCCTACGAGCAGTACTTC
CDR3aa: CASSTPGQGSYEQYF

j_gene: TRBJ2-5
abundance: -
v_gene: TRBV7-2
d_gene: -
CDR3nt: TGTGCCAGCAGCTCCACCGGGGGAGAGACCCAGTACTTC
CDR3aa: CASSSTGGETQYF

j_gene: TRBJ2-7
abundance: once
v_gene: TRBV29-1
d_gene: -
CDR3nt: TGCAGCGTAGGAGGGGACAGCTATCGGGAGCAGTACTTC
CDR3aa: CSVGGDSYREQYF

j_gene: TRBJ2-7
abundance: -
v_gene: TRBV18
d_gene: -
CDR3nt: TGTGCCAGCTCACCGGCGGGTTCCGAGCAGTACTTC
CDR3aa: CASSPAGSEQYF

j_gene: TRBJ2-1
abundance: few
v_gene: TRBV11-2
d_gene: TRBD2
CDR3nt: TGTGCCAGCACGCCGGGGAGCGGGGGATACAATGAGCAGTTCTTC
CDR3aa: CASTPGSGGYNEQFF

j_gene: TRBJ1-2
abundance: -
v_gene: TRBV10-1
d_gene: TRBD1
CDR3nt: TGCGCCAGCAGCTCGGACAGGGATTATGGCTACACCTTC
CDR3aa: CASSSDRDYGYTF

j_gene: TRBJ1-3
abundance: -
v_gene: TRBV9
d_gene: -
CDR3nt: TGTGCCAGCAGCGTAGACACTAACTCTGGAAACACCATATATTTT
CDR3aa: CASSVDTNSGNTIYF

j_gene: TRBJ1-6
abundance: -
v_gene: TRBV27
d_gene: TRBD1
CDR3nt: TGTGCCAGCAGCCGAGGGACAGGGGGGAATTCACCCCTCCACTTT
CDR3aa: CASSRGTGGNSPLHF

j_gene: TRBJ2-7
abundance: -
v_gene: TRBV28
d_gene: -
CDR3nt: TGTGCCAGCAGTTCCGACAGTTCCTACGAGCAGTACTTC
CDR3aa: CASSSDSSYEQYF

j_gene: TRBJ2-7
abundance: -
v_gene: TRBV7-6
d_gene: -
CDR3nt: TGTGCCAGCAGCTTAGGGCAGGGGTCGGGCTACGAGCAGTACTTC
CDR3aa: CASSLGQGSGYEQYF

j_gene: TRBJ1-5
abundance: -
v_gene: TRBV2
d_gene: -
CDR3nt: TGTGCCAGCAGTGATGGGAGGCTCAATCAGCCCCAGCATTTT
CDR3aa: CASSDGRLNQPQHF

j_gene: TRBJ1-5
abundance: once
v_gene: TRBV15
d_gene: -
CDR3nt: TGTGCCACCAGCAGAGATCGTCAATCGGGGAATCAGCCCCAGCATTTT
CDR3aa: CATSRDRQSGNQPQHF

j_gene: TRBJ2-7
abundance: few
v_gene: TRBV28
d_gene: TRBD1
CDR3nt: TGTGCCAGCAATTCCGGGACAGGGGGCTACGAGCAGTACTTC
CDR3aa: CASNSGTGGYEQYF

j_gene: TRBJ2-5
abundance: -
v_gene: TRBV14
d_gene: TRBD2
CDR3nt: TGTGCCAGCAGCTTCCGACTAGCGGGGATAGAGACCCAGTACTTC
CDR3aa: CASSFRLAGIETQYF

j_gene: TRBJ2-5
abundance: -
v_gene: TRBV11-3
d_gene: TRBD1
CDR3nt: TGTGCCAGCAGCACGGGGACAGGGCGAGAGACCCAGTACTTC
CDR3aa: CASSTGTGRETQYF

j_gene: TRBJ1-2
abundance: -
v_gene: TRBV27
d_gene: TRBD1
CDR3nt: TGTGCCAGCAGTCCCACAGGGGCGAACTATGGCTACACCTTC
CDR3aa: CASSPTGANYGYTF

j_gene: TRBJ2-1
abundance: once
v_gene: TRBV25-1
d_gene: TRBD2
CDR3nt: TGTGCCAGCAGTGCCTCCGGGACTAAACACAATGAGCAGTTCTTC
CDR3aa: CASSASGTKHNEQFF

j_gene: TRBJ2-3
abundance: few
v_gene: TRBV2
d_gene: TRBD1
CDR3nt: TGTGCCAGCACGAGGACAGGGAGCACAGATACGCAGTATTTT
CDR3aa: CASTRTGSTDTQYF

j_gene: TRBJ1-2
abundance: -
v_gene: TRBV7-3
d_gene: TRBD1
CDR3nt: TGTGCCAGCAGCTTACGTGGGACAGGGGATGGCTACACCTTC
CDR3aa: CASSLRGTGDGYTF

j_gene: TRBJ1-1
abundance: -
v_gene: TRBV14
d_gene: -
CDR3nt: TGTGCCAGCAGCCAATCGCGGTACGTAGCTTTCTTT
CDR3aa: CASSQSRYVAFF

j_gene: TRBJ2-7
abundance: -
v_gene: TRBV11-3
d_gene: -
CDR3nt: TGTGCCAGCAGCAGGGGTAGGGGGGAGCAGTACTTC
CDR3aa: CASSRGRGEQYF

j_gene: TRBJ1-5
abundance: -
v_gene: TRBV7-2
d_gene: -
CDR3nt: TGTGCCAGCAGCTACGACTCCAGCAATCAGCCCCAGCATTTT
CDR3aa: CASSYDSSNQPQHF

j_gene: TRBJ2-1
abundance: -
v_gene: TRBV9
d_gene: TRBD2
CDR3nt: TGTGCCAGCAGCGTAGCTCTGGCGGGAGGCCTTTCCTACAATGAGCAGTTCTTC
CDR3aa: CASSVALAGGLSYNEQFF

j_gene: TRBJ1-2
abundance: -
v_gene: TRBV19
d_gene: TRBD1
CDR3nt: TGTGCCAGTAGACAGGGGGCGCAGGGAAACTATGGCTACACCTTC
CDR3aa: CASRQGAQGNYGYTF

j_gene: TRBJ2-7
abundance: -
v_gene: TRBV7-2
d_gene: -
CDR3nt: TGTGCCAGCAGCGCTACAGGGCTCGGCGAGCAGTACTTC
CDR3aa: CASSATGLGEQYF

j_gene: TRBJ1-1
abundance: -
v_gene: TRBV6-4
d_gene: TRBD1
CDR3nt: TGTGCCAGCAGTGAAGGGGGCATGAACACTGAAGCTTTCTTT
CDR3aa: CASSEGGMNTEAFF

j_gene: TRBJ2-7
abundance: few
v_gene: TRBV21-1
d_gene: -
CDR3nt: TGTGCCAGCGGCCAGGGGTCGGGACATCCCACAGGGAACGAGCAGTACTTC
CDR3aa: CASGQGSGHPTGNEQYF

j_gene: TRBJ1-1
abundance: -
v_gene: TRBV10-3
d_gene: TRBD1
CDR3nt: TGTGCCACGGGACAGGTGAACACTGAAGCTTTCTTT
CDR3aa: CATGQVNTEAFF

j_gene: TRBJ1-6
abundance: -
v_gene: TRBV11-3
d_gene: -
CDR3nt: TGTGCCAGCAGCTTAGACGGGGAATCACCCCTCCACTTT
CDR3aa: CASSLDGESPLHF

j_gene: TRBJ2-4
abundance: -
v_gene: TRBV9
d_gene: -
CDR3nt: TGTGCCAGCAACGTAGGGGCCCGGCTCCAATCGCTAAAAAACATTCAGTACTTC
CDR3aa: CASNVGARLQSLKNIQYF

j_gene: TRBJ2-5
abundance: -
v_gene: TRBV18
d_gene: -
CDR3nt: TGTGCCAGCTCACCGCGGCAGCAAGAGACCCAGTACTTC
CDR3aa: CASSPRQQETQYF

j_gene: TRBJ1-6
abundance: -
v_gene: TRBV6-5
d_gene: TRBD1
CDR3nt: TGTGCCAGCAGTTCATACGACAGGGTTGATAATTCACCCCTCCACTTT
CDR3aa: CASSSYDRVDNSPLHF

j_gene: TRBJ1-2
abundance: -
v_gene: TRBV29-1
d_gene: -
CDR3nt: TGCAGCGTTGAAACCACATCCAGGGGTGGCTACACCTTC
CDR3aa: CSVETTSRGGYTF

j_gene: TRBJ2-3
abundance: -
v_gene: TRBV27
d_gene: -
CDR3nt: TGTGCCAGCAGTTTAGGGGGGGGAGGGGGGGGAAGATCGGATACGCAGTATTTT
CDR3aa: CASSLGGGGGGRSDTQYF

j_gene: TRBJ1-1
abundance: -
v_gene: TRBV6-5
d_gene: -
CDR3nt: TGTGCCAGCTCAAACGGGCAGGGGAACACTGAAGCTTTCTTT
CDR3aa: CASSNGQGNTEAFF

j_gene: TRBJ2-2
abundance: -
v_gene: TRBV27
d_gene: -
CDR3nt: TGTGCCAGCAGTCCCCTGACAGATTACACCGGGGAGCTGTTTTTT
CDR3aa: CASSPLTDYTGELFF

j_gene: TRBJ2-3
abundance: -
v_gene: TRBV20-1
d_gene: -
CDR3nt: TGCAGTGCTAGTAGGCGGGATACGCAGTATTTT
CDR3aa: CSASRRDTQYF